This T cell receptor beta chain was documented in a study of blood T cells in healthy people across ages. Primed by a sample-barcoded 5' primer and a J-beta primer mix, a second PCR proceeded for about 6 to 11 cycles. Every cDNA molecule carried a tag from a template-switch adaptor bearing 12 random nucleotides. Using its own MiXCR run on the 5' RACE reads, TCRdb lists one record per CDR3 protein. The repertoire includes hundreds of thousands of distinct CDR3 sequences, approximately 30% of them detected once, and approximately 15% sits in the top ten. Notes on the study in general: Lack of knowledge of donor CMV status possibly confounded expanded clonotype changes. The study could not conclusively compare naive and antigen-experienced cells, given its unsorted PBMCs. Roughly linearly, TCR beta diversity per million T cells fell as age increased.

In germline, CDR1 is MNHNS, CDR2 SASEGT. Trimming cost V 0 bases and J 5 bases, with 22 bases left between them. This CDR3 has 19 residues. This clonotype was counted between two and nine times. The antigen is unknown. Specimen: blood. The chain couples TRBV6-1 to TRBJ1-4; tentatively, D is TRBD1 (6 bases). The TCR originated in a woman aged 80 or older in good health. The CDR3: CASSEARQGQLVLNEKLFF. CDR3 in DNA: TGTGCCAGCAGTGAAGCTAGGCAGGGGCAATTAGTACTAAATGAAAAACTGTTTTTT.